Shown below are 6 T cell receptor beta chains from a single sample sequenced in a study of persistence of HIV-infected CD4 T cells. Cells were stimulated with overlapping HIV-1 Gag 15-mer peptides. CD4+ T cells upregulating both CD40 ligand and CD69 were sorted as responding cells. The antigens these receptors bind are not known. The libraries were made with immunoSEQ version 4 in survey mode. Libraries were prepared by immunoSEQ multiplex PCR; TCRdb keeps only in-frame clonotypes and omits some of them. Found here are tens of thousands of clones, 60% to 75% of them singletons; the top ten hold 1.4%. This specimen consisted of CD4+ T cells sorted from PBMCs after roughly 17-hour stimulation, obtained from a patient who received antiretroviral therapy. These receptor sequences come from an adult man with HIV who was CMV-seropositive.

The chain has TRBV18 and TRBJ2-5; D possibly corresponds to TRBD1 (5 bases). Trimming shortened V by 3 bases and J by 2 bases, and 7 bases separated the two germline ends. CDR1 is KGHSH and CDR2 is LQKENI in the germline V gene. The CDR3 is made up of 13 amino acids. DNA for the CDR3: TGTGCCAGCTCACCGCAGGGACAAGAGACCCAGTACTTC. It codes for CASSPQGQETQYF.

V is TRBV5-1 and J is TRBJ2-7; 7 bases are shared with TRBD1. Germline-derived CDR1 and CDR2 are SGHRS and YFSETQ. CDR3 length: 14 residues. After removal of 0 bases from V and 3 bases from J, the junction contained 3 bases not matched to a gene. The CDR3 DNA reads as TGCGCCAGCAGCTTGGTCCCAGGGGGCTACGAGCAGTACTTC. Translation: CASSLVPGGYEQYF.

This chain joins TRBV5-1 and TRBJ2-5; 8 nucleotides align to TRBD1. Unmatched junction bases numbered 6, after V lost 3 bases and J lost 2 bases. This CDR3 is 15 amino acids long. In germline, CDR1 is SGHRS, CDR2 YFSETQ. The CDR3 is CASSSQGAWQETQYF. For the CDR3, the DNA is TGCGCCAGCAGCTCTCAGGGGGCCTGGCAAGAGACCCAGTACTTC.

This clone turned up a few times. The chain couples TRBV20-1 to TRBJ1-1; possible D gene TRBD1, 5 bases. The germline V and J ends were trimmed by 4 bases and 8 bases, with 20 bases remaining between them. CDR3 length: 14 residues. Germline V lookup: CDR1 DFQATT, CDR2 SNEGSKA (reference sequence). DNA of the CDR3: TGCAGTGCTATTGACAGTTCGAACCCGCAGGAAGCTTTCTTT. Encoded protein: CSAIDSSNPQEAFF.

This clone ranks as medium-sized. The chain combines TRBV2 with TRBJ1-5, with D hard to call. The CDR3 is 15 residues long. Germline V CDR1 and CDR2: SNHLY, FYNNEI. V was shortened by 8 bases and J by 3 bases, with 17 bases between the two germline ends. CDR3 protein: CASRPEAQTNQPQHF. The CDR3 bases are TGTGCCAGCCGCCCGGAGGCGCAGACCAATCAGCCCCAGCATTTT.

This chain uses TRBV29-1 with TRBJ2-3; 9 nucleotides agree with TRBD2. From germline, CDR1 is SQVTM and CDR2 ANQGSEA. The CDR3 spans 13 residues. Losses at the gene ends were 5 bases for V and 2 bases for J; bases not matched to a gene: 2. CDR3 nucleotide sequence: TGCAGCGTTATAGCGGGGGCCACAGATACGCAGTATTTT. Residues: CSVIAGATDTQYF.